The 14 T cell receptor beta chains below come from one sample, sequenced in a study of kidney transplant recipient with SARS-CoV-2 infection. TCRdb used MiXCR to reprocess the reads, holding one entry per CDR3 protein. Here the sample spans 200,000 to 300,000 distinct CDR3 sequences, around 30% being singletons. The sample was a blood sample, taken at baseline and on approximately day 120 from a kidney transplant recipient. The receptors come from a young adult male patient who had COVID-19 and was a kidney transplant recipient. Some T cells may be the graft donor's.

The table lists this clonotype with many counts. The genes are TRBV6-4 and TRBJ1-5, with D maybe TRBD1 (5 bases). Germline values: CDR1 MRHNA, CDR2 SNTAGT. Deletions cut 4 bases from V and 7 bases from J, with 11 bases between. The CDR3 is 13 amino acids. Here the CDR3 reads CASSARVGQPQHF. The DNA for the CDR3 is TGTGCCAGCAGTGCCAGGGTAGGACAGCCCCAGCATTTT.

Points on this clonotype: This may stem from a read error, because a much larger clone lies one nucleotide away. V and J are TRBV6-8 and TRBJ1-2, with D uncertain. Germline-derived CDR1 and CDR2 are MNHGY and SAAAGT. V dropped 5 bases and J dropped 4 bases, with 23 bases sitting between them. The length of the CDR3 is 17 residues. CDR3 sequence reads: CASSGPERSGKTYGYTF. As DNA, the CDR3 is TGTGCCAGCAGTGGGCCAGAACGCTCTGGAAAGACCTATGGCTACACCTTC.

This clonotype was picked up a small number of times. The chain joins TRBV5-4 to TRBJ2-4; D is perhaps TRBD2 (6 bases). The CDR3 sequence is 16 residues long. Trimming stripped 0 bases from V and 1 base from J, with 11 bases between. Germline loops: CDR1 SGHNT, CDR2 YYREEE (reference sequence). The CDR3 protein is CASSLGGEKAKNIQYF. The CDR3 coding sequence is TGTGCCAGCAGCTTGGGGGGGGAGAAGGCCAAAAACATTCAGTACTTC.

Ten or more counts support this clonotype. This rearrangement joins TRBV28 to TRBJ2-2, with 9 bases matching TRBD2. CDR1 and CDR2 (germline): MDHEN, SYDVKM. Trimming took 2 bases from V and 2 from J; bases not matched to a gene: 9. The length of the CDR3 is 18 residues. CDR3 bases: TGTGCCAGCAGTTTAGTTTCGGGCGGGAGGGACAACACCGGGGAGCTGTTTTTT. Translated: CASSLVSGGRDNTGELFF.

This clonotype appeared many times. The chain carries TRBV15 and TRBJ1-2; D unclear. Germline CDR1 LNHNV, CDR2 YYDKDF (reference sequence). The CDR3 is 17 amino acids. V lost 5 bases, J lost 4 bases, and 23 bases lay in between. The CDR3 is CATSEIRRCGKTYGYTF. In nucleotides, the CDR3 is TGTGCCACCAGCGAAATACGAAGGTGTGGAAAGACCTATGGCTACACCTTC. Drawing the rest from reference TRBV15 and TRBJ1-2, the complete variable domain is DAMVIQNPRYQVTQFGKPVTLSCSQTLNHNVMYWYQQKSSQAPKLLFHYYDKDFNNEADTPDNFQSRRPNTSFCFLDIRSPGLGDTAMYLCATSEIRRCGKTYGYTFGSGTRLTVV.

The chain recombines TRBV4-1 with TRBJ2-6; D is uncertain. V lost 3 bases to trimming and J lost 0 bases, with 12 bases between them. Germline CDR1 MGHRA, CDR2 YSYEKL. CDR3 length equals 17 residues. The CDR3: CASSQAAGGSGANVLTF. The CDR3 DNA sequence: TGCGCCAGCAGCCAGGCGGCCGGCGGCTCTGGGGCCAACGTCCTGACTTTC.

Ten or more counts support this clonotype. V is TRBV5-1 and J is TRBJ2-2; weak D call: TRBD1 (6 bases). V was cut by 6 bases and J by 2 bases, with 8 bases left in between. The V gene's germline CDR1 is SGHRS and CDR2 YFSETQ. This CDR3 is built from 13 residues. CDR3 protein: CASTGTNTGELFF. CDR3 bases: TGCGCCAGCACCGGGACAAACACCGGGGAGCTGTTTTTT.

Comments on this clonotype: A junction end diverges from the germline sequence, so it may reflect a read error. The gene calls are TRBV30 and TRBJ1-5; TRBD1 is a possible D gene (5 bases). CDR1 is GTSNPN, CDR2 SVGIG, per germline (reference sequence). This CDR3 contains 13 residues. The CDR3 coding sequence is TGCGCCTGGAGTACAAGGGGCAGCCAGCCCCAGCATTTT. Encoded protein: CAWSTRGSQPQHF. The complete variable domain, with remaining parts taken from reference TRBV30 and TRBJ1-5, reads SQTIHQWPATLVQPVGSPLSLECTVEGTSNPNLYWYRQAAGRGLQLLFYSVGIGQISSEVPQNLSASRPQDRQFILSSKKLLLSDSGFYLCAWSTRGSQPQHFGDGTRLSIL.

This clonotype was found many times. The rearrangement joins TRBV15 to TRBJ1-2; the D is unclear. The CDR3 has 17 residues. V dropped 5 bases and J dropped 4 bases, with 23 bases sitting between them. Germline CDR1 and CDR2: LNHNV and YYDKDF (reference sequence). CDR3 in DNA: TGTGCCACCAGCCACGTCGGAAGGTGTGGAAAGACCTATGGCTACACCTTC. This encodes CATSHVGRCGKTYGYTF.

This clonotype was counted ten times or more. The chain links TRBV6-2 or TRBV6-3 to TRBJ1-2, with unresolved D. The CDR3 totals 13 residues. Trimming cost V 2 bases and J 5 bases, with 9 bases left between them. Germline V CDR1 and CDR2: MNHEY, SVGEGT. CDR3 protein: CASSYQRLYGYTF. Written as DNA, the CDR3 is TGTGCCAGCAGTTACCAGCGGTTATATGGCTACACCTTC.

For this clonotype: A clone one base away is much larger, so this may be a read error. The genes are TRBV6-4 and TRBJ2-7; D unresolved. With the DNA end fitting TRBJ1-2 better, the J assignment may be wrong. The germline gives CDR1 MRHNA, CDR2 SNTAGT. This CDR3 spans 17 amino acids. The CDR3 spells CASSHNVSHGKTYSYTF. The DNA for the CDR3 is TGTGCCAGCAGTCACAATGTCTCACACGGAAAGACCTATAGCTACACCTTC.

The genes are TRBV12-3 or TRBV12-4 and TRBJ2-3, with 8 positions matching TRBD2. V dropped 5 bases and J dropped 4; count of bases not matched to a gene: 8. The CDR3 has 15 residues. The CDR3 DNA follows: TGTGCCAGCAGTCCTCAGCGGGAGAGGGCAGATACGCAGTATTTT. Translation: CASSPQRERADTQYF.

This clonotype has just one count. CDR3 sequence (DNA): TGTGCCAGCCGCCTATCATACGATGAGCAGTTCTTC. Protein product: CASRLSYDEQFF. The gene calls are TRBV6-2 or TRBV6-3 and TRBJ2-1; D remains unclear. Per the germline V gene, CDR1 is MNHEY and CDR2 is SVGEGT. V was shortened by 8 bases and J by 8 bases, with 13 bases between the two germline ends. The CDR3 length is 12 residues.

Worth noting for this clonotype: A read error is possible here, since a much larger clone lies one base away. This rearrangement joins TRBV7-9 to TRBJ2-7; possibly TRBD1 for D (5 bases). The CDR3 has 15 residues. Trimming removed 6 bases from V and 8 bases from J, with 23 bases in between. Per the germline V gene, CDR1 is SEHNR and CDR2 is FQNEAQ (reference sequence). CDR3 bases: TGTGCCAGCAGTTCCGGACGGGCGCAGGGCGACAAGCAGTACTTC. Translated: CASSSGRAQGDKQYF. The full variable domain, with the rest looked up from reference TRBV7-9 and TRBJ2-7, is DTGVSQNPRHKITKRGQNVTFRCDPISEHNRLYWYRQTLGQGPEFLTYFQNEAQLEKSRLLSDRFSAERPKGSFSTLEIQRTEQGDSAMYLCASSSGRAQGDKQYFGPGTRLTVT.